A single sample gave rise to the 3 T cell receptor beta chains below, sequenced in a study of shared clonotypes between healthy human individuals. As defined, naive CD8 cells were CD45RO-negative and positively selected for CCR7, with terminally differentiated effector memory CD45RA+ cells excluded. Here immunoSEQ multiplex PCR was the method, and the copy in TCRdb shows in-frame clones only, minus some. The sample contains about 2.2 million clones, 85% to 95% of which appear only once. Material for sequencing was naive CD8+ T cells from PBMCs. The receptors originated from a young man in good health. Some clones in this sample may be carry-over from other donors' samples.

This sequence joins TRBV19 and TRBJ2-1; 9 bases line up with TRBD2. The CDR3 runs to 15 residues. Trimming cost V 6 bases and J 7 bases; bases outside gene matches: 10. Germline V gene lookup returns CDR1 LNHDA and CDR2 SQIVND (reference sequence). CDR3 residues: CASSPAGGPGNEQFF. DNA of the CDR3: TGTGCCAGTAGCCCTGCGGGAGGGCCGGGAAATGAGCAGTTCTTC.

The V call is TRBV27, the J call TRBJ2-1; tentatively, D is TRBD1 (5 bases). Germline V gene lookup returns CDR1 MNHEY and CDR2 SMNVEV (reference sequence). Trimming took off 5 bases at V and 8 bases at J, with 19 bases between the two ends. The CDR3 runs to 15 residues. The CDR3 reads CASSPIQGLMDEQFF. In nucleotides, the CDR3 is TGTGCCAGCAGTCCGATTCAGGGTCTAATGGATGAGCAGTTCTTC.

This clone has at least ten counts. The chain recombines TRBV5-1 with TRBJ1-4; TRBD1 is a possible D gene (5 bases). V was cut by 4 bases and J by 10 bases, with 17 bases left in between. This CDR3 is 14 amino acids long. In germline, CDR1 is SGHRS, CDR2 YFSETQ. CDR3 protein: CASSRSGGTGKLFF. The DNA of the CDR3 is TGCGCCAGCAGCAGATCCGGGGGGACCGGAAAACTGTTTTTT.